These T cell receptor beta chains were read from a single sample in a study of cytomegalovirus exposure and HLA in healthy donors. Measured with immunoSEQ multiplex PCR; TCRdb has only the in-frame clones, and not every one. The sample shows approximately 130,000 clones, roughly 85% of them seen only once. Source material: PBMCs. These receptors originate from a woman aged 30 to 39 in good health and CMV-seropositive. Both conserved end residues are part of each CDR3. The D gene is left open where the match is weak. Clone size appears in some rows only: once, few, many, or a class for an expanded clone.

TRBD1,TRBJ1-2,TRBV13,-,CASSSGQGYGYTF,TGTGCCAGCAGCTCCGGACAGGGCTATGGCTACACCTTC
TRBD2,TRBJ2-3,TRBV14,-,CASSHELLAGGTDTQYF,TGTGCCAGCAGTCACGAATTACTAGCGGGAGGAACAGATACGCAGTATTTT
-,TRBJ2-5,TRBV7-6,-,CASSLVGYGETQYF,TGTGCCAGCAGCTTAGTTGGCTACGGGGAGACCCAGTACTTC
-,TRBJ2-7,TRBV12-2,-,CASRLGRGWATGMGEQYF,TGTGCAAGTCGCTTAGGTAGGGGTTGGGCGACAGGGATGGGCGAGCAGTACTTC
TRBD1,TRBJ1-2,TRBV6-5,-,CASSYLTGGEGGYTF,TGTGCCAGCAGTTACTTGACAGGGGGCGAGGGTGGCTACACCTTC
-,TRBJ2-7,TRBV12-1,-,CASSFRDTGYEQYF,TGTGCCAGCAGCTTCCGGGACACTGGATACGAGCAGTACTTC
TRBD1,TRBJ1-5,TRBV27,-,CASSPGQAYQPQHF,TGTGCCAGCAGTCCAGGACAGGCATATCAGCCCCAGCATTTT
TRBD1,TRBJ1-1,TRBV5-1,few,CASSPQQGDTEAFF,TGCGCCAGCAGCCCACAACAGGGGGACACTGAAGCTTTCTTT
-,TRBJ1-2,TRBV6-1,once,CASSPYALNYGYTF,TGTGCCAGCAGCCCTTATGCGCTAAACTATGGCTACACCTTC
TRBD1,TRBJ1-4,TRBV28,-,CASRDSFATNEKLFF,TGTGCCAGCCGGGACAGCTTTGCAACTAATGAAAAACTGTTTTTT
TRBD1,TRBJ2-7,TRBV28,-,CASREPGGMYEQYF,TGTGCCAGCAGGGAGCCAGGGGGAATGTACGAGCAGTACTTC
-,TRBJ1-2,TRBV21-1,-,CASSKVGPSGYTF,TGTGCCAGCAGCAAAGTGGGGCCATCCGGCTACACCTTC
-,TRBJ2-3,TRBV30,-,CAWSVGGSSTDTQYF,TGTGCCTGGAGTGTAGGCGGTTCCAGCACAGATACGCAGTATTTT
TRBD2,TRBJ2-3,TRBV19,-,CASTQTRGEIDTQYF,TGTGCCAGTACGCAGACGCGGGGGGAGATAGATACGCAGTATTTT
TRBD2,TRBJ2-1,TRBV7-6,-,CASSLWEGEQFF,TGTGCCAGCAGCCTTTGGGAGGGGGAGCAGTTCTTC
TRBD2,TRBJ2-7,TRBV29-1,-,CSVEGGLTSGNIYEQYF,TGCAGCGTTGAAGGAGGTTTAACTAGCGGGAACATCTACGAGCAGTACTTC
-,TRBJ2-5,TRBV5-1,-,CASSFGVQETQYF,TGCGCCAGCAGCTTCGGGGTCCAAGAGACCCAGTACTTC
TRBD2,TRBJ2-3,TRBV28,-,CASSLWMGGNTDTQYF,TGTGCCAGCAGTTTATGGATGGGGGGGAACACAGATACGCAGTATTTT
-,TRBJ1-6,TRBV27,-,CASSYPRRPLHF,TGTGCCAGCAGTTACCCACGTAGACCCCTCCACTTT
TRBD1,TRBJ1-6,TRBV2,-,CASSPDRGAYNSPLHF,TGTGCCAGCAGTCCGGACAGGGGGGCCTATAATTCACCCCTCCACTTT
TRBD1,TRBJ2-1,TRBV9,-,CASSLSGTGGNEQFF,TGTGCCAGCAGCTTGTCCGGGACAGGTGGCAATGAGCAGTTCTTC
-,TRBJ1-2,TRBV2,-,CASSASGYGYTF,TGTGCCAGCAGTGCATCGGGATATGGCTACACCTTC
-,TRBJ1-1,TRBV18,-,CASSLPGGRAFF,TGTGCCAGCTCACTCCCGGGGGGCCGCGCTTTCTTT
TRBD1,TRBJ1-1,TRBV4-2,-,CASSRRGQGANTEAFF,TGTGCCAGCAGCCGTAGGGGACAGGGGGCCAACACTGAAGCTTTCTTT
-,TRBJ2-1,TRBV2,-,CASCLDIPIYNEQFF,TGTGCCAGCTGTCTCGACATCCCCATCTACAATGAGCAGTTCTTC
-,TRBJ2-2,TRBV7-6,once,CASSLMETGAGELFF,TGTGCCAGCAGCTTAATGGAGACAGGTGCCGGGGAGCTGTTTTTT
TRBD2,TRBJ2-1,TRBV30,-,CAGSSGGYNEQFF,TGTGCCGGTTCTAGCGGGGGATACAATGAGCAGTTCTTC
TRBD1,TRBJ1-4,TRBV6-5,-,CASKGGQGKEKLFF,TGTGCCAGCAAGGGGGGACAGGGGAAAGAAAAACTGTTTTTT
-,TRBJ2-5,TRBV5-6,-,CASADFQETQYF,TGTGCCAGCGCGGACTTTCAAGAGACCCAGTACTTC
-,TRBJ2-2,TRBV5-1,-,CASSVISGSAETGELFF,TGCGCCAGCAGCGTAATCTCCGGCTCCGCGGAAACCGGGGAGCTGTTTTTT
-,TRBJ2-7,TRBV28,-,CASSLEASSEQYF,TGTGCCAGCAGTTTGGAGGCTAGCAGCGAGCAGTACTTC
-,TRBJ1-1,TRBV5-1,-,CASSLLGAGNTEAFF,TGCGCCAGCAGCTTACTGGGGGCCGGGAACACTGAAGCTTTCTTT
-,TRBJ1-1,TRBV30,-,CAWDEGEGTEAFF,TGTGCCTGGGATGAGGGCGAGGGAACTGAAGCTTTCTTT
TRBD2,TRBJ2-1,TRBV5-1,-,CASSLEWGGYNEQFF,TGCGCCAGCAGCTTGGAGTGGGGGGGCTACAATGAGCAGTTCTTC
TRBD2,TRBJ2-1,TRBV28,-,CASSLGGANNEQFF,TGTGCCAGCAGCCTCGGGGGGGCCAACAATGAGCAGTTCTTC
TRBD1,TRBJ1-3,TRBV28,-,CASRRQGAGNTIYF,TGTGCCAGCAGACGCCAGGGGGCTGGAAACACCATATATTTT
TRBD2,TRBJ2-7,TRBV28,few,CASSLETGGFEQYF,TGTGCCAGCAGTTTAGAGACGGGGGGGTTCGAGCAGTACTTC
TRBD2,TRBJ2-7,TRBV27,few,CASSLKDGRAGSEQYF,TGTGCCAGCAGTTTAAAGGACGGGAGGGCTGGGAGCGAGCAGTACTTC
-,TRBJ1-1,TRBV19,-,CASNSGFAEAFF,TGTGCCAGTAATTCGGGTTTCGCTGAAGCTTTCTTT
TRBD1,TRBJ1-2,TRBV6-6,-,CASSPTGDGYTF,TGTGCCAGCAGTCCCACAGGGGATGGCTACACCTTC
TRBD1,TRBJ2-7,TRBV27,-,CASRTGDRILEQYF,TGTGCCAGCAGGACAGGGGACAGGATTCTCGAGCAGTACTTC
-,TRBJ2-5,TRBV2,-,CATSRDLQETQYF,TGTGCCACCTCACGGGACTTACAAGAGACCCAGTACTTC
-,TRBJ2-3,TRBV6-6,-,CASSLADTQYF,TGTGCCAGCAGTTTAGCGGATACGCAGTATTTT
-,TRBJ1-2,TRBV5-1,-,CASSDSFYGYTF,TGCGCCAGCTCGGACAGCTTCTATGGCTACACCTTC
-,TRBJ2-5,TRBV5-1,-,CASSLTGLGTQYF,TGCGCCAGCAGCTTGACGGGGTTGGGGACCCAGTACTTC
-,TRBJ2-6,TRBV7-9,once,CASSPPASGANVLTF,TGTGCCAGCAGCCCCCCCGCCAGTGGGGCCAACGTCCTGACTTTC
-,TRBJ1-2,TRBV25-1,-,CASSNPTGANYGYTF,TGTGCCAGCAGTAACCCGACGGGAGCTAACTATGGCTACACCTTC
-,TRBJ2-3,TRBV27,-,CASSLGLSTDTQYF,TGTGCCAGCAGTTTAGGGCTTAGCACAGATACGCAGTATTTT
TRBD2,TRBJ2-5,TRBV7-9,-,CASSGGGGQETQYF,TGTGCCAGCAGCGGGGGGGGAGGGCAAGAGACCCAGTACTTC
TRBD1,TRBJ1-1,TRBV19,-,CASSTGTGKEGAFF,TGTGCCAGTAGTACCGGGACAGGGAAAGAAGGAGCTTTCTTT
TRBD1,TRBJ1-5,TRBV19,-,CASKSFGQGVSNQPQHF,TGTGCCAGTAAGAGCTTCGGACAGGGCGTTAGCAATCAGCCCCAGCATTTT
-,TRBJ2-4,TRBV5-4,-,CASSFSRGDIQYF,TGTGCCAGCAGCTTCTCCAGGGGGGACATTCAGTACTTC
TRBD1,TRBJ2-2,TRBV5-1,few,CASSLAQGQGTGELFF,TGCGCCAGCAGCTTGGCACAGGGGCAGGGCACCGGGGAGCTGTTTTTT
TRBD1,TRBJ1-4,TRBV30,-,CAWSLRDRVKKLFF,TGTGCCTGGAGTCTCCGGGACAGGGTTAAAAAACTGTTTTTT
-,TRBJ2-1,TRBV5-4,-,CASSRGGVGGSYNEQFF,TGTGCCAGCAGCCGAGGGGGGGTTGGGGGCTCCTACAATGAGCAGTTCTTC
TRBD1,TRBJ1-3,TRBV18,-,CASSLGTASGNTIYF,TGTGCCAGCTCACTCGGGACAGCCTCTGGAAACACCATATATTTT
TRBD2,TRBJ2-3,TRBV4-2,-,CASSDRATSGYTDTQYF,TGTGCCAGCAGTGACCGGGCGACTAGCGGCTACACAGATACGCAGTATTTT
-,TRBJ2-3,TRBV9,-,CASSVGVGPSTDTQYF,TGTGCCAGCAGCGTAGGGGTGGGCCCAAGCACAGATACGCAGTATTTT
TRBD1,TRBJ2-7,TRBV11-3,-,CASSLATGQSYEQYF,TGTGCCAGCAGCTTAGCGACAGGGCAATCCTACGAGCAGTACTTC
TRBD2,TRBJ2-2,TRBV6-4,-,CASRPTSGSGGELFF,TGTGCCAGCAGGCCTACTAGCGGGAGTGGCGGGGAGCTGTTTTTT